These T cell receptor beta chains were read from a single sample in a study of patients and donors after allogeneic stem cell transplantation. Each CDR3 protein is one row after TCRdb ran MiXCR on the RT-PCR reads. The table includes approximately 430,000 distinct CDR3 sequences, approximately 16% detected once. The sample was blood, either unsorted or a sorted T cell fraction (not recorded which). The receptors here all came from a human donor who was either an allogeneic HSCT recipient or a stem cell or donor lymphocyte infusion donor (not recorded which). It is not recorded whose cells these are; they may come from a transplant donor. CDR3s include the opening cysteine and the closing phenylalanine or tryptophan. The order of the fields is J gene, clone size, D gene, V gene, CDR3 protein, CDR3 DNA. D genes are given only for firm matches. The size of a clone is reported for some rows only, either as once, few or many, or as a class for expanded clones.

J gene: TRBJ2-4; clone size: many; D gene: NA; V gene: TRBV12-3/TRBV12-4; CDR3 protein: CASTQDKNIQYF; CDR3 DNA: TGTGCCAGCACCCAAGACAAAAACATTCAGTACTTC
J gene: TRBJ1-3; clone size: many; D gene: NA; V gene: TRBV5-1; CDR3 protein: CASSLTGNTIYF; CDR3 DNA: TGCGCCAGCAGCTTAACTGGAAACACCATATATTTT
J gene: TRBJ2-3; clone size: once; D gene: TRBD2; V gene: TRBV9; CDR3 protein: CASAEPSGTSGEPSSTDTQYF; CDR3 DNA: TGTGCCAGCGCAGAACCCTCCGGGACTAGCGGGGAGCCTTCTAGCACAGATACGCAGTATTTT
J gene: TRBJ2-3; clone size: NA; D gene: NA; V gene: TRBV25-1; CDR3 protein: CASSEKGGRPQYF; CDR3 DNA: TGTGCCAGCTCTGAGAAGGGGGGCCGACCGCAGTATTTT
J gene: TRBJ2-3; clone size: NA; D gene: TRBD2; V gene: TRBV6-2/TRBV6-3; CDR3 protein: CASRASGGAHDTQYF; CDR3 DNA: TGTGCCAGCAGGGCTAGCGGGGGGGCCCATGATACGCAGTATTTT
J gene: TRBJ2-7; clone size: NA; D gene: NA; V gene: TRBV5-4; CDR3 protein: CASSFWAGSSYEQYF; CDR3 DNA: TGTGCCAGCAGCTTCTGGGCGGGTAGCTCCTACGAGCAGTACTTC
J gene: TRBJ2-4; clone size: few; D gene: NA; V gene: TRBV15; CDR3 protein: CATSRDRQGGKNIQYF; CDR3 DNA: TGTGCCACCAGCAGAGATCGGCAGGGGGGCAAAAACATTCAGTACTTC
J gene: TRBJ2-3; clone size: many; D gene: TRBD2; V gene: TRBV7-9; CDR3 protein: CASSWTSGRAMDTQYF; CDR3 DNA: TGTGCCAGCAGCTGGACTAGCGGGAGGGCCATGGATACGCAGTATTTT
J gene: TRBJ2-3; clone size: NA; D gene: NA; V gene: TRBV21-1; CDR3 protein: CASSKAEASGLAGVVDTQYF; CDR3 DNA: TGTGCCAGCAGCAAAGCAGAAGCGTCGGGACTAGCGGGAGTCGTAGATACGCAGTATTTT
J gene: TRBJ1-5; clone size: many; D gene: NA; V gene: TRBV12-3/TRBV12-4; CDR3 protein: CASSFEGNSNQPQHF; CDR3 DNA: TGTGCCAGCAGTTTCGAGGGTAATAGCAATCAGCCCCAGCATTTT
J gene: TRBJ2-2; clone size: many; D gene: NA; V gene: TRBV5-1; CDR3 protein: CASSFRSFYTGELFF; CDR3 DNA: TGCGCCAGCAGCTTCCGTAGTTTTTACACCGGGGAGCTGTTTTTT
J gene: TRBJ2-3; clone size: many; D gene: NA; V gene: TRBV5-1; CDR3 protein: CASSLVSDTQYF; CDR3 DNA: TGCGCCAGCAGCTTGGTGTCAGATACGCAGTATTTT
J gene: TRBJ2-6; clone size: NA; D gene: NA; V gene: TRBV21-1; CDR3 protein: CASKRGRTNKSGANVLTF; CDR3 DNA: TGTGCCAGCAAGAGGGGAAGGACTAATAAGTCTGGGGCCAACGTCCTGACTTTC
J gene: TRBJ2-7; clone size: few; D gene: TRBD1; V gene: TRBV7-9; CDR3 protein: CASSRDRGFSEQYF; CDR3 DNA: TGTGCCAGCAGCCGGGACAGGGGATTCAGCGAGCAGTACTTC
J gene: TRBJ2-2; clone size: few; D gene: NA; V gene: TRBV6-4; CDR3 protein: CASSESGAGELFF; CDR3 DNA: TGTGCCAGCAGCGAATCAGGGGCCGGGGAGCTGTTTTTT
J gene: TRBJ1-4; clone size: many; D gene: NA; V gene: TRBV20-1; CDR3 protein: CSATTTLGDEKLFF; CDR3 DNA: TGCAGTGCAACAACCACCCTCGGGGATGAAAAACTGTTTTTT
J gene: TRBJ2-7; clone size: NA; D gene: TRBD1; V gene: TRBV3-1; CDR3 protein: CASSPRGRSNEQYF; CDR3 DNA: TGTGCCAGCAGCCCCAGGGGGCGTTCCAACGAGCAGTACTTC
J gene: TRBJ2-1; clone size: few; D gene: NA; V gene: TRBV27; CDR3 protein: CASGVGVPSNEQFF; CDR3 DNA: TGTGCCAGCGGGGTCGGGGTGCCATCCAATGAGCAGTTCTTC
J gene: TRBJ2-1; clone size: few; D gene: TRBD2; V gene: TRBV24-1; CDR3 protein: CATSDRVTSGGAEQFF; CDR3 DNA: TGTGCCACCAGTGACCGCGTGACTAGCGGGGGAGCTGAGCAGTTCTTC
J gene: TRBJ2-7; clone size: few; D gene: TRBD1; V gene: TRBV5-1; CDR3 protein: CASSLAGQGAHEQYF; CDR3 DNA: TGCGCCAGCAGCTTGGCGGGACAGGGGGCGCACGAGCAGTACTTC
J gene: TRBJ2-7; clone size: NA; D gene: NA; V gene: TRBV10-3; CDR3 protein: CAISGSVAGFHEQYF; CDR3 DNA: TGTGCCATCAGTGGATCTGTGGCGGGTTTCCACGAGCAGTACTTC
J gene: TRBJ2-2; clone size: NA; D gene: NA; V gene: TRBV29-1; CDR3 protein: CSVPGATGELFF; CDR3 DNA: TGCAGCGTTCCGGGAGCCACCGGGGAGCTGTTTTTT
J gene: TRBJ2-2; clone size: many; D gene: NA; V gene: TRBV20-1; CDR3 protein: CSARREWDTGELFF; CDR3 DNA: TGCAGTGCTAGGAGGGAGTGGGACACCGGGGAGCTGTTTTTT
J gene: TRBJ2-7; clone size: NA; D gene: NA; V gene: TRBV27; CDR3 protein: CASSLSPGREREQYF; CDR3 DNA: TGTGCCAGCAGTTTATCGCCCGGCCGAGAGCGCGAGCAGTACTTC
J gene: TRBJ2-2; clone size: NA; D gene: NA; V gene: TRBV7-8; CDR3 protein: CASTIGPNTGELFF; CDR3 DNA: TGTGCCAGCACGATAGGTCCGAACACCGGGGAGCTGTTTTTT
J gene: TRBJ2-5; clone size: few; D gene: NA; V gene: TRBV12-3/TRBV12-4; CDR3 protein: CASSDRETQYF; CDR3 DNA: TGTGCCAGCAGTGACCGGGAGACCCAGTACTTC
J gene: TRBJ2-3; clone size: NA; D gene: NA; V gene: TRBV27; CDR3 protein: CASSLFAALTDTQYF; CDR3 DNA: TGTGCCAGCAGTTTATTTGCGGCCCTCACAGATACGCAGTATTTT